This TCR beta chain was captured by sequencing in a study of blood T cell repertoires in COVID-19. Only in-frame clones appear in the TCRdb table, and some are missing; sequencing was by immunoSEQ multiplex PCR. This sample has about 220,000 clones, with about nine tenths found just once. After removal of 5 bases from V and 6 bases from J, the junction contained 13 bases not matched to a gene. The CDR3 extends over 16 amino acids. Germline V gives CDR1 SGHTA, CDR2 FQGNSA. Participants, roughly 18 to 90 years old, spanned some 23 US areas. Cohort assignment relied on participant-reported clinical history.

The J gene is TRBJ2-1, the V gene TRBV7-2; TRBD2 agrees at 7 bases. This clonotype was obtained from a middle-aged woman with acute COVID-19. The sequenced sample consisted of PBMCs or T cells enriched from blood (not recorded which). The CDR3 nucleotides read TGTGCCAGCAGCCCCCCTGGGGGGGGTCAAGTCAATGAGCAGTTCTTC. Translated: CASSPPGGGQVNEQFF.